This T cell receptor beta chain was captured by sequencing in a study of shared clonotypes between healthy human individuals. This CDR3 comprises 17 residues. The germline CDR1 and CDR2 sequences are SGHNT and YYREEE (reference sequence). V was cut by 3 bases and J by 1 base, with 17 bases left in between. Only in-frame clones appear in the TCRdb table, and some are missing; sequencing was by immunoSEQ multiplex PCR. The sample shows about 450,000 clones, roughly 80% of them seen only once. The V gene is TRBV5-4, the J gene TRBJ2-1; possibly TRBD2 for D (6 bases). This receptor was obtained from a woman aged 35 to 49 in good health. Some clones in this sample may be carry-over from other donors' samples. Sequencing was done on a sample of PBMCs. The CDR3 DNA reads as TGTGCCAGCAGCTCGGGGGTCGGGAGTGGTTCCTACAATGAGCAGTTCTTC. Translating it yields CASSSGVGSGSYNEQFF. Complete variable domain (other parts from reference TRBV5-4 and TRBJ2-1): ETGVTQSPTHLIKTRGQQVTLRCSSQSGHNTVSWYQQALGQGPQFIFQYYREEENGRGNFPPRFSGLQFPNYSSELNVNALELDDSALYLCASSSGVGSGSYNEQFFGPGTRLTVL.